This note documents a single TCR beta chain sequence. Its target is not known. The data were taken from a study of T cells in localized non-small cell lung cancer. General study findings and limits: The study linked higher blood T cell density to longer overall survival.

The repertoire was sequenced with immunoSEQ multiplex PCR; TCRdb's copy has only in-frame clones and lacks some. The data hold over 10,000 clones, with roughly 80% observed a single time. This TCR derives from a male donor at least 60 years old with stage I squamous cell lung carcinoma. This specimen consisted of peripheral blood, obtained before any cancer treatment.

The CDR3 here is CASSVGEGGSYNEQFF. The CDR3 DNA reads TGTGCCAGCAGCGTAGGGGAGGGAGGTTCCTACAATGAGCAGTTCTTC. This rearrangement joins TRBV9 to TRBJ2-1, with 7 nucleotides matching TRBD2. This CDR3 has 16 residues. CDR1 is SGDLS, CDR2 YYNGEE, per germline. V lost 0 bases to trimming and J lost 1 base; unmatched junction nucleotides: 4. Full variable domain (missing parts from reference TRBV9 and TRBJ2-1): DSGVTQTPKHLITATGQRVTLRCSPRSGDLSVYWYQQSLDQGLQFLIQYYNGEERAKGNILERFSAQQFPDLHSELNLSSLELGDSALYFCASSVGEGGSYNEQFFGPGTRLTVL.